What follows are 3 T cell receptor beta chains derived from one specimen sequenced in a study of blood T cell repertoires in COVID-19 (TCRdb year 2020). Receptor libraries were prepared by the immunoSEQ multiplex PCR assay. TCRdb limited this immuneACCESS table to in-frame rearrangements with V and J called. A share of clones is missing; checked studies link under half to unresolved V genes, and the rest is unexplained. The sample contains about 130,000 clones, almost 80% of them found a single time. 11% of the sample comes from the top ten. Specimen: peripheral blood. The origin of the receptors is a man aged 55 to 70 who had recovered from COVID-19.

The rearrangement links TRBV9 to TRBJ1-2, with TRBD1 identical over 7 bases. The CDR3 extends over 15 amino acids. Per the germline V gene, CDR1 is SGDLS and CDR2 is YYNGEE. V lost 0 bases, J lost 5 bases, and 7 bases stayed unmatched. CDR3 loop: CASSVVAGGQYGYTF. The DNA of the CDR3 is TGTGCCAGCAGCGTAGTAGCAGGGGGGCAGTATGGCTACACCTTC.

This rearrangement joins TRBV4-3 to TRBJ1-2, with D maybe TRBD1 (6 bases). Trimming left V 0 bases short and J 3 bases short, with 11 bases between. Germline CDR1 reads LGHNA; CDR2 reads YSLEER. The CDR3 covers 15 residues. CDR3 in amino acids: CASSQDWAGDYGYTF. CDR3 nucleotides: TGCGCCAGCAGCCAAGATTGGGCAGGGGACTATGGCTACACCTTC.

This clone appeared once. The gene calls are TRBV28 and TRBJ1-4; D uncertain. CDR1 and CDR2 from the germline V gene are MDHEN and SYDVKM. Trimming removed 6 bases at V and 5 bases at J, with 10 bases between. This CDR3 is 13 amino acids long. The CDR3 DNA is TGTGCCAGCAGAAGAGCCGGGAATGAAAAACTGTTTTTT. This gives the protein CASRRAGNEKLFF.